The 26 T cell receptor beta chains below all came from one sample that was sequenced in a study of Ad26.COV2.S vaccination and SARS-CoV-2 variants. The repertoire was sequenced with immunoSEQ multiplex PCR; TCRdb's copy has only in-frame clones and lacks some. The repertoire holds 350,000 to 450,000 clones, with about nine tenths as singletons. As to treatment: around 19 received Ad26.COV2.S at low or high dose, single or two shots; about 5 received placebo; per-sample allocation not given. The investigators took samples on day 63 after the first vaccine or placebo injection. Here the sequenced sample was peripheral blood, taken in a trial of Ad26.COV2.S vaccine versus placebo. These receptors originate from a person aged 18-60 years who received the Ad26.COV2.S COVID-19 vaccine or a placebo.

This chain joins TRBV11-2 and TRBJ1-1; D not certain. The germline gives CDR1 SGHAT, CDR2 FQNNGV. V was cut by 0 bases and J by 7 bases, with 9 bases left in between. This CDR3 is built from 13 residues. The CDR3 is CASSLDVGREAFF. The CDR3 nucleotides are TGTGCCAGCAGCTTAGATGTCGGACGTGAAGCTTTCTTT.

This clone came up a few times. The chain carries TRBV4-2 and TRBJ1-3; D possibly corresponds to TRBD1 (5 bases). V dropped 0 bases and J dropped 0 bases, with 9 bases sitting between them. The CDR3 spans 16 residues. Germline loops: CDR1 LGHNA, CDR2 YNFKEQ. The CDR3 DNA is TGTGCCAGCAGCCAAGAGGGGCGGTACTCTGGAAACACCATATATTTT. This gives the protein CASSQEGRYSGNTIYF.

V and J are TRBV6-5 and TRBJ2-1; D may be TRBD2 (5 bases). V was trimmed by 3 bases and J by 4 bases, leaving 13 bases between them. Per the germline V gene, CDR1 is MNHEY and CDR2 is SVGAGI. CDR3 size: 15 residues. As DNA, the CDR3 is TGTGCCAGCAGTTATAACAGCGGCCCTTACAATGAGCAGTTCTTC. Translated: CASSYNSGPYNEQFF.

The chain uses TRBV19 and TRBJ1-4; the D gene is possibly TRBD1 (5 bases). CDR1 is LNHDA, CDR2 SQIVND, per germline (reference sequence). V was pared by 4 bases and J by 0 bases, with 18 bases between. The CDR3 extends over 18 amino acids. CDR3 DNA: TGTGCCAGTAGTAGGCAGTCCCGGGACGCGGCAACTAATGAAAAACTGTTTTTT. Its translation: CASSRQSRDAATNEKLFF.

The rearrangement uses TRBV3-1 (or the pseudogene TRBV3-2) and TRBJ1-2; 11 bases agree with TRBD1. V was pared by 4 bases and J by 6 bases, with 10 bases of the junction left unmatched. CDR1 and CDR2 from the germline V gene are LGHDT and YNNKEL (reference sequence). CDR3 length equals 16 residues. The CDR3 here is CASSRVRDRGLHGYTF. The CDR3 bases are TGTGCCAGCAGCCGAGTCCGGGACAGGGGGTTACATGGCTACACCTTC.

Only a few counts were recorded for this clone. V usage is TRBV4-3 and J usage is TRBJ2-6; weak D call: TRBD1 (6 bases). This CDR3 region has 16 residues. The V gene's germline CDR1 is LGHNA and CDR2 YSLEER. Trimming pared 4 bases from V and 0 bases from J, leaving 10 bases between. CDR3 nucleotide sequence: TGCGCCAGCAGCCGTCAGGGGTCCTCTGGGGCCAACGTCCTGACTTTC. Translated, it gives CASSRQGSSGANVLTF.

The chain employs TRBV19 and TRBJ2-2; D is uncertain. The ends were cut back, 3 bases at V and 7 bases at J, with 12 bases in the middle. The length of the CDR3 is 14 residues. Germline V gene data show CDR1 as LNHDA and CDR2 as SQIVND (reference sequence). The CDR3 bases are TGTGCCAGTAGTATGGACCATCTTGGCGGGGAGCTGTTTTTT. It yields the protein CASSMDHLGGELFF.

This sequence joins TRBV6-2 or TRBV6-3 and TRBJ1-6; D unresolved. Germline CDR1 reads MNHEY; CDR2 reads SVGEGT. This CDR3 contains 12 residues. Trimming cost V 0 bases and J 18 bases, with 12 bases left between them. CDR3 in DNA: TGTGCCAGCAGTTACTCGAATGGCCTCCACCACTTT. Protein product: CASSYSNGLHHF.

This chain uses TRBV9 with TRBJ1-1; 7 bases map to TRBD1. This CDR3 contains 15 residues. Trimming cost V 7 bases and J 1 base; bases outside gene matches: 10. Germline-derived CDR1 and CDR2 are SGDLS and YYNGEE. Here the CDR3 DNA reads TGTGCCAGCTCCTCGACTGGGACAGAGAACACTGAAGCTTTCTTT. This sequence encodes CASSSTGTENTEAFF.

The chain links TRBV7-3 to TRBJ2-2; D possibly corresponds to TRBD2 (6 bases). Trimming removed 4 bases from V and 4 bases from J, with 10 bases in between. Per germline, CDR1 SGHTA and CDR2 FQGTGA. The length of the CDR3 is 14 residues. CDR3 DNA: TGTGCCAGCAGCTATAACGGGGGCACCGGGGAGCTGTTTTTT. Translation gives CASSYNGGTGELFF.

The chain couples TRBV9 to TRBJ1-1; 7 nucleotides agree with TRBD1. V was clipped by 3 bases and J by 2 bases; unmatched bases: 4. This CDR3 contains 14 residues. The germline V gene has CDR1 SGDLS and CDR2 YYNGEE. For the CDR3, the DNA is TGTGCCAGCAGCGCCAGGGGGTTCAACACTGAAGCTTTCTTT. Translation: CASSARGFNTEAFF. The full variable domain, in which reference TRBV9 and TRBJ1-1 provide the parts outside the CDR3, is DSGVTQTPKHLITATGQRVTLRCSPRSGDLSVYWYQQSLDQGLQFLIQYYNGEERAKGNILERFSAQQFPDLHSELNLSSLELGDSALYFCASSARGFNTEAFFGQGTRLTVV.

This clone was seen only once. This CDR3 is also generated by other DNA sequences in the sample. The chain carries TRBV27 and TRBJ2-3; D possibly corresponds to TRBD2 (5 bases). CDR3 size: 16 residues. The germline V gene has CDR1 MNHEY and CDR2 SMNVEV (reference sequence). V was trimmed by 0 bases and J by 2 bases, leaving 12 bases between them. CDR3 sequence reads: CASSLSRTGSTDTQYF. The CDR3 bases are TGTGCCAGCAGTTTATCGAGGACGGGATCCACAGATACGCAGTATTTT.

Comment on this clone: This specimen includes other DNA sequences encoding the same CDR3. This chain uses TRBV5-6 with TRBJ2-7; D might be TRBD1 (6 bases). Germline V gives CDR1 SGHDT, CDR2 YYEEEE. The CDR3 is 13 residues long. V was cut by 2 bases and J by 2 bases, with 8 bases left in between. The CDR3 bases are TGTGCCAGCAGCTTTGGACAGACCTACGAGCAGTACTTC. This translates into CASSFGQTYEQYF.

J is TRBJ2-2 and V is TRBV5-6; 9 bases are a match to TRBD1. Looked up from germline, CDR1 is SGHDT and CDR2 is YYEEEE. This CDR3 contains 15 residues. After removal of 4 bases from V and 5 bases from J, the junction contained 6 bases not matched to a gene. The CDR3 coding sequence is TGTGCCAGCAGCCGGACAGGGGAGTGGACCGGGGAGCTGTTTTTT. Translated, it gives CASSRTGEWTGELFF.

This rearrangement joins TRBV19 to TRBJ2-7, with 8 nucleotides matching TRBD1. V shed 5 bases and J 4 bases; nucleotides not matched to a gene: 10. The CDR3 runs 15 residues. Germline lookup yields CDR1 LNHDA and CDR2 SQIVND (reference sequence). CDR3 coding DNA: TGTGCCAGTAGTTTTCTGACAGGGGTCACATACGAGCAGTACTTC. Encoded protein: CASSFLTGVTYEQYF.

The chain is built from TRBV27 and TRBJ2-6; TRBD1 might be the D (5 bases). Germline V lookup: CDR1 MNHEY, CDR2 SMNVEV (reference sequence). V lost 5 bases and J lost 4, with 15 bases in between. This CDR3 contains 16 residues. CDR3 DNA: TGTGCCAGCAGTGGAATGGCAGGGTTCGGGGCCAACGTCCTGACTTTC. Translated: CASSGMAGFGANVLTF.

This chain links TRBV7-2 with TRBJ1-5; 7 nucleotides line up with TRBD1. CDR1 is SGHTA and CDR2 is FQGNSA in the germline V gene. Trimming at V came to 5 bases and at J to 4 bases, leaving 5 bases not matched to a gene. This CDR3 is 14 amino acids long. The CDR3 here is CASSEGAGNQPQHF. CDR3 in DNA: TGTGCCAGCAGCGAGGGGGCAGGGAATCAGCCCCAGCATTTT.

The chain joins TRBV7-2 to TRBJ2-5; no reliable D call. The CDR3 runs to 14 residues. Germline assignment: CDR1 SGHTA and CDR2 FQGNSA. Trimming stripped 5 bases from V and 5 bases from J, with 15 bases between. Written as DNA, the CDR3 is TGTGCCAGCAGCGTGGTTCCGGAATGGGAGACCCAGTACTTC. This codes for CASSVVPEWETQYF.

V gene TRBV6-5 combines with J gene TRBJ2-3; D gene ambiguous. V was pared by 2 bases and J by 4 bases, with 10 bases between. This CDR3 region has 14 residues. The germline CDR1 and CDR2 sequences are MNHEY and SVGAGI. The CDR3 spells CASSYEASPDTQYF. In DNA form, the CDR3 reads TGTGCCAGCAGTTACGAGGCCAGTCCAGATACGCAGTATTTT.

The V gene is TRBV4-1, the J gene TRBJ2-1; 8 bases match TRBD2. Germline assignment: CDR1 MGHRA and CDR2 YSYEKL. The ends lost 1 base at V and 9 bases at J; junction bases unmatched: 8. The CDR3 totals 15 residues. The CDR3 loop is CASSQGSPTSAEQFF. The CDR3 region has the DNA TGCGCCAGCAGCCAAGGGTCCCCGACTAGCGCTGAGCAGTTCTTC.

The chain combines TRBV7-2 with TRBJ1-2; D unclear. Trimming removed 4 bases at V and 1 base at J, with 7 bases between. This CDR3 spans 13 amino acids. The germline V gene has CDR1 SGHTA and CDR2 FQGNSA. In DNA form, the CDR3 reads TGTGCCAGCAGCTCGGACGGTAACTATGGCTACACCTTC. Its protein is CASSSDGNYGYTF.

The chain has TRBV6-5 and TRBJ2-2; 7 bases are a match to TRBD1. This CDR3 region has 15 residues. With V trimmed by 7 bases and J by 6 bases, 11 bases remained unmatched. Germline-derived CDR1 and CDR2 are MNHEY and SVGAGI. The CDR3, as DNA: TGTGCCAGCACCCCGACAGGGAGTATCGCCGGGGAGCTGTTTTTT. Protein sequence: CASTPTGSIAGELFF.

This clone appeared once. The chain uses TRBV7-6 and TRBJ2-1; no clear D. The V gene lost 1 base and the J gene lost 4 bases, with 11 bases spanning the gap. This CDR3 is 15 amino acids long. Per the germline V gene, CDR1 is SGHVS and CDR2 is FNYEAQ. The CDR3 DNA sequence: TGTGCCAGCAGCTTAGAGGCCTACCGATACAATGAGCAGTTCTTC. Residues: CASSLEAYRYNEQFF.

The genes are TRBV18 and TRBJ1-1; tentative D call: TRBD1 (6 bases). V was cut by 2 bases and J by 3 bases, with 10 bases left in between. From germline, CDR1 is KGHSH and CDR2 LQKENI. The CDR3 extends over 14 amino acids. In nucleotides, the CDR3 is TGTGCCAGCTCACCAACAGGGTGGGACACTGAAGCTTTCTTT. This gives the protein CASSPTGWDTEAFF.

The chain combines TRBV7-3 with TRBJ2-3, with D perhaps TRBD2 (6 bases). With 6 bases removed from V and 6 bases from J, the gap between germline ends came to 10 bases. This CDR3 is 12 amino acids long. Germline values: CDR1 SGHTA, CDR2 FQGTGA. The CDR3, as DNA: TGTGCCAGCAGTCCGGGGGTTGATACGCAGTATTTT. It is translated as CASSPGVDTQYF.

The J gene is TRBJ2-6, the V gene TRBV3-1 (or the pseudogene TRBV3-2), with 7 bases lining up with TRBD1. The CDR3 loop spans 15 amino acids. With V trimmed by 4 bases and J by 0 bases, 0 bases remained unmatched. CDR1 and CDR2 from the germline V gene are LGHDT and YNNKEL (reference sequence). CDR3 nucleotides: TGTGCCAGCAGCCGGGACAGCTCTGGGGCCAACGTCCTGACTTTC. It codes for CASSRDSSGANVLTF.